This section outlines one TCR beta chain sequence together with its context. Its antigen has not been determined. Base qualities were left out, and no much larger clone turns up one base away. Preparation of the library involved 5' RACE. Sequencer: Illumina HiSeq 2500. A second roughly 7 to 11 cycle PCR used a sample-barcoded 5' primer and a J-beta primer mix. A unique molecular identifier was introduced onto each TCR beta cDNA molecule by a template-switch 5' adaptor carrying 12 random nucleotides. At least 3 million CDR3-containing paired-end reads were obtained from each sample. The Mint cDNA synthesis kit, primed by a TRBC-specific oligonucleotide, was used to synthesize first-strand cDNA from all RNA. After uracil-DNA glycosylase treatment, a first 18-cycle PCR used universal primers M1SS and BC2_uni_R on all cDNA. In the source study's methods: Each sample was normalized by randomly selecting 1 million high-quality reads, each carrying a distinct molecular identifier. Reads sharing molecular identifiers were discarded rather than binned into consensus sequences. MiTCR, run with a Q25 quality threshold and the strictest error-elimination algorithm, handled CDR3 identification, clonotype clustering and error correction. A nonparametric unseen species model using Euler transformation provided a lower-bound estimate of total TCR beta diversity. TCRdb cleaned the public reads at Q25 with fastp, built clones with MiXCR and kept in-frame beta chains. Every CDR3 protein is listed once, alongside the most common genes and DNA of its rows. The V and J calls and clone size come from TCRdb's table, not from the authors' own analysis. This sample comprises roughly 900,000 distinct CDR3 sequences, 29% of them detected only once. Approximately 15% of the sample is taken by the ten largest.

The data were taken from a study of blood T cells in healthy people across ages (dated by TCRdb to between 2015 and 2017). Looking at the study overall: In model experiments, roughly one uniquely barcoded TCR beta cDNA molecule per two T cells was captured by template switching. To avoid experimental bias, donors of different ages were spread randomly across the sequencing lanes. Using the same blood draw, the study looked at two additional independent replicas of 1 million unique cDNA reads for two donors, one aged 18 to 30 and the other aged 80 or older. The donors were split into four age groups: young (average about 16 years), middle-aged (around 37), aged (more than 60) and long-lived (over 75). To track age-related changes in TCR beta repertoire diversity, the study relied on deep sequencing normalized with unique cDNA molecular identifiers.

The paper's findings and limits, for the study overall: The CMV infection status of donors was not known, potentially confounding age-related changes in expanded clonotypes. Estimates of total diversity from one million sequenced T cells were regarded as lower bounds and underestimates. A strong correlation was found between observed TCR beta diversity and the percentage of naive T cells measured by flow cytometry. Because profiling used bulk unsorted PBMCs, naive and antigen-experienced compartments could not be compared conclusively. Compared with the aged group, the long-lived group had more naive CD4+ T cells, fewer expanded clones and increased TCR diversity, suggesting age selection. Observed TCR beta diversity per million T cells fell roughly linearly with age, and a significant reduction was already apparent by age approximately 41.

Donors were 35 to 40 systemically healthy Caucasian individuals from Russia aged about 6 to 100 years. Each donor gave 9.5 to 10 milliliters of peripheral blood, drawn into EDTA-treated Vacutainer tubes. Ficoll-Paque density-gradient centrifugation was used to isolate PBMCs, with at least 6.5 million per sample. Trizol reagent was used to extract total RNA from the PBMCs, yielding at least 6 micrograms per sample. For every donor, an aliquot of PBMCs went through flow cytometry to measure the percentages of naive CD45RAhigh/CD27high T cells. For CDR1 and CDR2, the germline V gene (reference sequence) lists LGHDT and YNNKEL. From the cysteine up to the phenylalanine, the CDR3 has a length of 16 residues. The entry retains the CDR3 DNA only, 48 bases that are in frame from base 1. Clipping removes 4 bases from V and 9 bases from J, with 9 as the unmatched junction base count.

The sequenced sample consisted of blood. Recombination linked TRBV3-1 to TRBJ1-6; a stretch of 10 junction bases matches TRBD1. This TCR was recovered from a woman of 80 years or more in good health. The DNA sequence reads TGTGCCAGCAGCCCCTTCGTCGGGACAGGGGCTTCACCCCTCCACTTT. This translates into CASSPFVGTGASPLHF. The full variable domain, completed from the reference TRBV3-1 and TRBJ1-6 proteins outside the CDR3, reads DTAVSQTPKYLVTQMGNDKSIKCEQNLGHDTMYWYKQDSKKFLKIMFSYNNKELIINETVPNRFSPKSPDKAHLNLHINSLELGDSAVYFCASSPFVGTGASPLHFGNGTRLTVT.